This T cell receptor (beta chain) derives from a study of cytomegalovirus exposure and HLA in healthy donors. Study findings and constraints: Confirmation in vitro established that a few CMV-associated chains were specific for CMV antigens. Most TCR sequences were uncommon, yet certain public TCRs appeared in many donors. Listed as cytomegalovirus-associated were 150 to 200 TCR beta chains. Using the classifier, cytomegalovirus status was reportedly diagnosed with high specificity and sensitivity.

The protocol was immunoSEQ multiplex PCR, while the TCRdb copy is restricted to in-frame clones and leaves out a portion. This table has over 200,000 clones, around 90% appearing once. In the case of this clone: Its antigen is unknown.

The CDR3 totals 14 residues. Germline assignment: CDR1 MDHEN and CDR2 SYDVKM. V was pared by 5 bases and J by 11 bases, with 12 bases of the junction left unmatched. The clonotype originates from a woman aged 18-30 years in good health and CMV-seronegative. The sequencing sample was made of PBMCs. The chain has TRBV28 and TRBJ2-7, with 10 bases matching TRBD1. This CDR3 is CASSQTGTGDPKYF. CDR3 nucleotides: TGTGCCAGCAGTCAAACCGGGACAGGGGACCCCAAGTACTTC.